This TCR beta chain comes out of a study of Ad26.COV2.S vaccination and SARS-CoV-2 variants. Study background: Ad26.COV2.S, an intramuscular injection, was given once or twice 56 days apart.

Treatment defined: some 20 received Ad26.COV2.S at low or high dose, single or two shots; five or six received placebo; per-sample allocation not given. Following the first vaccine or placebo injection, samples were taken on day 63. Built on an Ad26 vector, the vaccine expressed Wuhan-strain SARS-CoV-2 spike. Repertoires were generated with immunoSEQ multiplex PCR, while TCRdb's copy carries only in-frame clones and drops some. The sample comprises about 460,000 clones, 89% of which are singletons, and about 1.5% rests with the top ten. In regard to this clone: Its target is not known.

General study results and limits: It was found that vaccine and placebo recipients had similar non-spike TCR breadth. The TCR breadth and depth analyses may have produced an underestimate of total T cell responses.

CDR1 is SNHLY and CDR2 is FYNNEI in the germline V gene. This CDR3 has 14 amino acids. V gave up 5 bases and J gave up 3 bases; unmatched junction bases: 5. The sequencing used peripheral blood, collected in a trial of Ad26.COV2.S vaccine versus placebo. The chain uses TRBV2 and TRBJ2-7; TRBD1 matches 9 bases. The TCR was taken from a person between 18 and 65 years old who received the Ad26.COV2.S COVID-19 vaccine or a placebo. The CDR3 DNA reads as TGTGCCAGCAGTCAGGACAGGGGTTACTACGAGCAGTACTTC. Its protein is CASSQDRGYYEQYF.